Presented here are 23 T cell receptor beta chains from one specimen sequenced in a study of blood T cells in healthy people across ages. It was with a sample-barcoded 5' primer and a J-beta primer mix that a second PCR of roughly 7 to 12 cycles was run. TCRdb processed the 5' RACE reads anew with MiXCR; each CDR3 protein has one entry. The table shows 1.5 million to 2 million distinct CDR3 sequences, with less than 50% occurring only once. What was sequenced was blood. These receptors were obtained from a woman aged 40 to 50 in good health.

The genes are TRBV5-1 and TRBJ2-3; 10 bases line up with TRBD2. CDR1 is SGHRS, CDR2 YFSETQ, per germline. This CDR3 is built from 16 residues. V dropped 5 bases and J dropped 0; count of bases not matched to a gene: 6. The CDR3 spells CASRGGLAPSTDTQYF. The DNA for the CDR3 is TGCGCCAGCAGAGGGGGACTAGCGCCGAGCACAGATACGCAGTATTTT.

The sample holds one count of this clonotype. This chain uses TRBV9 with TRBJ2-1, with D maybe TRBD2 (7 bases). The CDR3 contains 17 residues. Germline V gene lookup returns CDR1 SGDLS and CDR2 YYNGEE. V was trimmed by 0 bases and J by 0 bases, leaving 13 bases between them. DNA for the CDR3: TGTGCCAGCAGCGTAGTCGGGGGGCCTATCTCCTACAATGAGCAGTTCTTC. It translates to CASSVVGGPISYNEQFF. The variable domain in full, completed from reference TRBV9 and TRBJ2-1, reads DSGVTQTPKHLITATGQRVTLRCSPRSGDLSVYWYQQSLDQGLQFLIQYYNGEERAKGNILERFSAQQFPDLHSELNLSSLELGDSALYFCASSVVGGPISYNEQFFGPGTRLTVL.

The gene calls are TRBV2 and TRBJ2-5; possibly TRBD1 for D (6 bases). Germline V gives CDR1 SNHLY, CDR2 FYNNEI. The CDR3 runs to 14 residues. V lost 2 bases, J lost 11 bases, and 18 bases lay in between. CDR3 residues: CASSEFTGWDEQYF. The CDR3 bases are TGTGCCAGCAGTGAATTCACAGGGTGGGATGAGCAGTACTTC.

J is TRBJ1-3 and V is TRBV20-1; no reliable D call. CDR3 length equals 14 residues. The V and J ends lost 0 bases and 6 bases respectively, with 12 bases between them. Germline V lookup: CDR1 DFQATT, CDR2 SNEGSKA (reference sequence). The CDR3 loop is CSARDRGELNTIYF. The CDR3 DNA sequence: TGCAGTGCTAGAGATCGCGGAGAATTAAACACCATATATTTT.

V is TRBV25-1 and J is TRBJ1-2; D ambiguous. V was clipped by 3 bases and J by 8 bases, with 22 bases between them. In germline, CDR1 is MGHDK, CDR2 SYGVNS. The CDR3 extends over 16 amino acids. The CDR3: CASSDGLGSEPRGYTF. The CDR3 DNA is TGTGCCAGCAGTGATGGCCTGGGGTCGGAACCTCGGGGCTACACCTTC.

The chain links TRBV6-2 or TRBV6-3 to TRBJ1-2; D not resolved. The CDR3 sequence is 13 residues long. The germline CDR1 and CDR2 sequences are MNHEY and SVGEGT. Trimming shortened V by 5 bases and J by 4 bases, and 11 bases separated the two germline ends. The CDR3 bases are TGTGCCAGCAGTCCACTACAGAGCTATGGCTACACCTTC. Amino acid sequence: CASSPLQSYGYTF.

In its sample, this clonotype was seen a few times. In DNA, the CDR3 is TGTGCCAGCAGAGAGCTTGGAAAAGAGACCCAGTACTTC. This codes for CASRELGKETQYF. This chain joins TRBV4-2 and TRBJ2-5; no definite D call. The V gene's germline CDR1 is LGHNA and CDR2 YNFKEQ. The V end was cut by 6 bases, the J end by 3 bases, with 11 bases between. The CDR3 sequence is 13 residues long.

This CDR3 is CASSLAAGQTHYGYTF. CDR3 DNA sequence: TGTGCCAGCAGCTTGGCGGCGGGGCAGACCCACTATGGCTACACCTTC. V is TRBV5-6 and J is TRBJ1-2; tentative D call: TRBD1 (5 bases). The V end was cut by 0 bases, the J end by 3 bases, with 15 bases between. Germline assignment: CDR1 SGHDT and CDR2 YYEEEE. The CDR3 has 16 residues.

Only a few counts were recorded for this clonotype. The gene calls are TRBV5-1 and TRBJ1-2, with D tentatively TRBD1 (6 bases). V lost 0 bases and J lost 4, with 13 bases in between. The CDR3 is 15 amino acids. Germline CDR1 is SGHRS and CDR2 is YFSETQ. The CDR3 reads CASSLEKDSLYGYTF. As DNA, the CDR3 is TGCGCCAGCAGCTTGGAAAAGGACAGCCTCTATGGCTACACCTTC.

The chain joins TRBV29-1 to TRBJ1-2; no firm D call. The CDR3 is 11 residues long. Germline V gene data show CDR1 as SQVTM and CDR2 as ANQGSEA. The germline V and J ends were trimmed by 7 bases and 7 bases, with 13 bases remaining between them. The CDR3 sequence is CSALWGGGYTF. CDR3 sequence (DNA): TGCAGCGCCCTGTGGGGAGGTGGCTACACCTTC.

CDR3 nucleotide sequence: TGTGCCAGCAGCATTCCCGGGACCGACGGTCCAGGGGTGGACTACGAGCAGTACTTC. Amino acid sequence: CASSIPGTDGPGVDYEQYF. The chain couples TRBV7-9 to TRBJ2-7; D perhaps matches TRBD1 (6 bases). The CDR3 has 19 residues. V lost 5 bases, J lost 3 bases, and 29 bases lay in between. CDR1 and CDR2 from the germline V gene are SEHNR and FQNEAQ (reference sequence).

V is TRBV6-2 or TRBV6-3 and J is TRBJ2-5, with 10 bases identical to TRBD1. This CDR3 contains 15 residues. Trimming cost V 2 bases and J 4 bases; bases outside gene matches: 4. Germline CDR1 reads MNHEY; CDR2 reads SVGEGT. Written as DNA, the CDR3 is TGTGCCAGCAGTTACGTGGGACAGGGGAGAGAGACCCAGTACTTC. Residues: CASSYVGQGRETQYF.

DNA of the CDR3: TGTGCCAGCAGTTACTCACGCTCTGGGGCGGGGGCTTTGTTTGTGTTCTTC. Residues: CASSYSRSGAGALFVFF. This chain links TRBV6-2 or TRBV6-3 with TRBJ2-1; D might be TRBD2 (7 bases). With 0 bases removed from V and 15 bases from J, the gap between germline ends came to 27 bases. The germline V gene encodes CDR1 MNHEY and CDR2 SVGEGT. CDR3 length equals 17 residues.

The chain combines TRBV7-2 with TRBJ2-1; 9 bases are shared with TRBD2. V trimming: 4 bases; J trimming: 5 bases; junction bases outside the gene matches: 9. The CDR3 extends over 16 amino acids. Germline assignment: CDR1 SGHTA and CDR2 FQGNSA. As DNA, the CDR3 is TGTGCCAGCAGCTCCCGGACTAGCGCGATACACAATGAGCAGTTCTTC. This encodes CASSSRTSAIHNEQFF.

The V and J genes are TRBV7-2 and TRBJ2-3; possibly TRBD2 for D (5 bases). Germline values: CDR1 SGHTA, CDR2 FQGNSA. V lost 4 bases and J 5 bases, leaving 22 bases between the germline ends. The CDR3 covers 17 residues. The CDR3 DNA reads TGTGCCAGCAGCTCCCTCGTGGGTAGCGTTTTAGGAGATACGCAGTATTTT. It translates to CASSSLVGSVLGDTQYF. Together with reference TRBV7-2 and TRBJ2-3, the CDR3 gives the full variable domain: GAGVSQSPSNKVTEKGKDVELRCDPISGHTALYWYRQSLGQGLEFLIYFQGNSAPDKSGLPSDRFSAERTGGSVSTLTIQRTQQEDSAVYLCASSSLVGSVLGDTQYFGPGTRLTVL.

In this sample, this clonotype turned up once. This sequence joins TRBV27 and TRBJ2-3; D is ambiguous. The V end lost 10 bases, the J end lost 6 bases, and 29 bases lay between the germline ends. The CDR3 is made up of 17 amino acids. Germline loops: CDR1 MNHEY, CDR2 SMNVEV (reference sequence). The CDR3 DNA sequence: TGTGCCACCCACCAGACTTCGGGCATCCGTCCATGGGATACGCAGTATTTT. Translated: CATHQTSGIRPWDTQYF.

This clonotype was detected only once. This chain uses TRBV20-1 with TRBJ2-1; the match to TRBD2 covers 14 bases. Losses at the gene ends were 2 bases for V and 10 bases for J; bases not matched to a gene: 10. The CDR3 is 16 amino acids. CDR1 is DFQATT and CDR2 is SNEGSKA in the germline V gene (reference sequence). CDR3 region: CSARPRTSGGLVEQFF. The CDR3 nucleotides read TGCAGTGCTAGACCGCGGACTAGCGGGGGGTTGGTGGAGCAGTTCTTC.

V usage is TRBV29-1 and J usage is TRBJ2-7; D not resolved. This CDR3 is 14 amino acids long. Per the germline V gene, CDR1 is SQVTM and CDR2 is ANQGSEA. The germline V and J ends were trimmed by 4 bases and 0 bases, with 13 bases remaining between them. The CDR3 here is CSVVLGLSSYEQYF. As DNA, the CDR3 is TGCAGCGTTGTTTTAGGGCTGAGCTCCTACGAGCAGTACTTC.

The chain uses TRBV4-2 and TRBJ2-7; 7 bases align to TRBD2. CDR3 length: 14 residues. Trimming removed 9 bases from V and 0 bases from J; junction bases left unmatched: 8. From germline, CDR1 is LGHNA and CDR2 YNFKEQ. The CDR3 DNA sequence: TGTGCCAGTAGAGCGGGGATAAGCTCCTACGAGCAGTACTTC. This encodes CASRAGISSYEQYF.

In DNA form, the CDR3 reads TGTGCCAGCAGTCACAGGGGGCTGGGCAATGAGCAGTTCTTC. Translating gives CASSHRGLGNEQFF. This chain joins TRBV27 and TRBJ2-1; TRBD1 agrees at 9 bases. Unmatched junction bases numbered 5, after V lost 5 bases and J lost 6 bases. The CDR3 is 14 residues long. The V gene's germline CDR1 is MNHEY and CDR2 SMNVEV (reference sequence).

This chain joins TRBV27 and TRBJ2-5, with D possibly being TRBD1 or TRBD2 (5 bases each). The germline V and J ends were trimmed by 5 bases and 2 bases, with 21 bases remaining between them. The CDR3 spans 17 residues. CDR1 and CDR2 from the germline V gene are MNHEY and SMNVEV (reference sequence). The CDR3 reads CASSPHIAGTLQETQYF. CDR3 nucleotides: TGTGCCAGCAGTCCACATATTGCCGGGACGCTTCAAGAGACCCAGTACTTC.

The chain combines TRBV6-6 with TRBJ2-1, with 8 bases lining up with TRBD2. Germline CDR1 reads MNHNY; CDR2 reads SVGAGI (reference sequence). V shed 7 bases, J shed 13 bases, and the junction held 15 bases outside the gene matches. CDR3 length: 14 amino acids. The CDR3 sequence is CASTWGSRGGTQFF. CDR3 in DNA: TGTGCCAGCACTTGGGGCAGTCGCGGGGGGACCCAGTTCTTC.

This clonotype showed up just a few times. The J gene is TRBJ2-3, the V gene TRBV6-1, with 7 bases matching TRBD1. The V gene end was trimmed by 7 bases and the J gene end by 4 bases; junction bases not matched to a gene: 11. The germline gives CDR1 MNHNS, CDR2 SASEGT. The CDR3 is made up of 15 amino acids. DNA for the CDR3: TGTGCCAGCATACGACAGGGACAGATTCCAGATACGCAGTATTTT. This encodes CASIRQGQIPDTQYF.